The 26 T cell receptor beta chains in this list originate from one sample, sequenced in a study of PD-1 blockade in classical Hodgkin lymphoma. The data were produced by immunoSEQ multiplex PCR, yet TCRdb's version contains in-frame clones alone and is incomplete. The data hold nearly 25,000 clones, with approximately 65% observed a single time. This sample's time point: cycle 4 day 1 (C4D1), after five to seven weeks of nivolumab. No patient escaped relapse after autologous stem cell transplantation, and brentuximab vedotin exposure varied. Sequencing was performed on peripheral blood mononuclear cells (PBMCs), taken before the fourth cycle of nivolumab. The receptors stem from a human donor with classical Hodgkin lymphoma.

The CDR3 DNA reads TGTGCCAGCAGCTCCCGGGACAGGGGGTGGGAGACCCAGTACTTC. Protein product: CASSSRDRGWETQYF. The chain joins TRBV7-8 to TRBJ2-5; 11 nucleotides agree with TRBD1. After removal of 4 bases from V and 5 bases from J, the junction contained 6 bases not matched to a gene. Germline assignment: CDR1 SGHVS and CDR2 FQNEAQ. The CDR3 loop spans 15 amino acids.

V and J are TRBV6-6 and TRBJ1-1; D possibly corresponds to TRBD1 (5 bases). CDR3 size: 14 residues. V was pared by 6 bases and J by 0 bases, with 11 bases between. CDR1 is MNHNY and CDR2 is SVGAGI in the germline V gene (reference sequence). The CDR3 protein is CASSLDSVNTEAFF. The CDR3 DNA follows: TGTGCCAGCAGCCTTGACAGTGTGAACACTGAAGCTTTCTTT.

For this clone: This likely came from a read error, as a far larger clone is one base away. The CDR3 loop is CASSPGGISEAFF. The CDR3 DNA reads as TGCGCCAGCAGCCCTGGGGGCATCTCTGAAGCTTTCTTT. The chain has TRBV5-1 and TRBJ1-1; possibly TRBD1 for D (6 bases). The CDR3 is made up of 13 amino acids. V was shortened by 4 bases and J by 6 bases, with 13 bases between the two germline ends. Germline loops: CDR1 SGHRS, CDR2 YFSETQ. Drawing the rest from reference TRBV5-1 and TRBJ1-1, the complete variable domain is KAGVTQTPRYLIKTRGQQVTLSCSPISGHRSVSWYQQTPGQGLQFLFEYFSETQRNKGNFPGRFSGRQFSNSRSEMNVSTLELGDSALYLCASSPGGISEAFFGQGTRLTVV.

The chain has TRBV4-2 and TRBJ1-2, with 7 bases aligning to TRBD1. V lost 5 bases, J lost 4 bases, and 10 bases stayed unmatched. Germline V gene sequence: CDR1 LGHNA, CDR2 YNFKEQ. This CDR3 is built from 15 residues. The CDR3 loop is CASSSPGGLSYGYTF. In DNA, the CDR3 is TGTGCCAGCAGCTCCCCAGGGGGACTCAGCTATGGCTACACCTTC.

The chain joins TRBV4-2 to TRBJ2-7; maybe TRBD2 (5 bases). Per the germline V gene, CDR1 is LGHNA and CDR2 is YNFKEQ. V lost 6 bases and J 3 bases, leaving 12 bases between the germline ends. The CDR3 extends over 13 amino acids. The CDR3 DNA reads TGTGCCAGCAGTTACGGGGAAAACTACGAGCAGTACGTC. Its protein is CASSYGENYEQYV.

The rearrangement joins TRBV28 to TRBJ1-6; 7 nucleotides align to TRBD1. This CDR3 is 15 amino acids long. CDR1 is MDHEN, CDR2 SYDVKM, per germline. Germline trimming cut 5 bases from V and 6 bases from J; bases unmatched to any gene: 7. The CDR3 loop is CASSGQVSLNSPLHF. CDR3 sequence (DNA): TGTGCCAGCAGTGGACAGGTCTCACTTAATTCACCCCTCCACTTT.

As regards this clone: This same CDR3 is encoded by further DNA sequences in the sample. The V gene is TRBV2, the J gene TRBJ1-5; 7 bases are a match to TRBD1. Germline V CDR1 and CDR2: SNHLY, FYNNEI. J gave up 4 bases and V 9 bases, and 6 bases lay outside the gene matches. The CDR3 contains 13 residues. The CDR3 loop reads CASRTGTNQPQHF. The CDR3 nucleotides are TGTGCCAGTAGGACAGGAACTAATCAGCCCCAGCATTTT.

This clone was seen a handful of times. The V gene is TRBV2, the J gene TRBJ1-3, with a weak D call TRBD1 (6 bases). The length of the CDR3 is 15 residues. In germline, CDR1 is SNHLY, CDR2 FYNNEI. V was pared by 6 bases and J by 4 bases, with 16 bases between. CDR3 nucleotides: TGTGCCAGCAGGAACGGATGGGACATCGGAAACACCATATATTTT. Translation gives CASRNGWDIGNTIYF. Variable domain in full (rest from reference TRBV2 and TRBJ1-3): EPEVTQTPSHQVTQMGQEVILRCVPISNHLYFYWYRQILGQKVEFLVSFYNNEISEKSEIFDDQFSVERPDGSNFTLKIRSTKLEDSAMYFCASRNGWDIGNTIYFGEGSWLTVV.

This rearrangement joins TRBV5-1 to TRBJ2-5; D not resolved. The J call may be mistaken, given a closer DNA end match to TRBJ2-7. Germline V gives CDR1 SGHRS, CDR2 YFSETQ. There are 14 residues in the CDR3. CDR3 residues: CASSLDTPPYEQYF. CDR3 nucleotides: TGCGCCAGCAGCTTGGATACACCTCCCTACGAGCAGTACTTC.

V gene TRBV7-6 combines with J gene TRBJ2-1; 10 nucleotides align to TRBD2. Germline trimming cut 5 bases from V and 9 bases from J; bases unmatched to any gene: 10. Germline assignment: CDR1 SGHVS and CDR2 FNYEAQ. This CDR3 is built from 15 residues. CDR3 in DNA: TGTGCCAGCAGCCAGGGACTAGCGACGGGGGGTGAGCAGTTCTTC. This sequence encodes CASSQGLATGGEQFF.

V is TRBV7-8 and J is TRBJ1-2; TRBD1 matches 7 bases. Germline lookup yields CDR1 SGHVS and CDR2 FQNEAQ. V gave up 5 bases and J gave up 2 bases; unmatched junction bases: 8. The CDR3 is made up of 15 amino acids. The CDR3 DNA follows: TGTGCCAGCAGCCAATTTAGACAGGGAAACTATGGCTACACCTTC. Protein: CASSQFRQGNYGYTF.

This clone was seen more than once but under ten times. The J gene is TRBJ2-7, the V gene TRBV7-2; D gene ambiguous. Germline V gene lookup returns CDR1 SGHTA and CDR2 FQGNSA. Deletions cut 1 base from V and 6 bases from J, with 13 bases between. The CDR3 covers 14 residues. The CDR3 loop is CASSLGTRLGEQYF. Written as DNA, the CDR3 is TGTGCCAGCAGCTTAGGAACACGCCTGGGCGAGCAGTACTTC. Full variable domain (missing parts from reference TRBV7-2 and TRBJ2-7): GAGVSQSPSNKVTEKGKDVELRCDPISGHTALYWYRQSLGQGLEFLIYFQGNSAPDKSGLPSDRFSAERTGGSVSTLTIQRTQQEDSAVYLCASSLGTRLGEQYFGPGTRLTVT.

Comment on this clone: This sample also contains other DNA sequences that code for the same CDR3. This rearrangement joins TRBV6-5 to TRBJ1-2; 7 nucleotides align to TRBD1. Germline loops: CDR1 MNHEY, CDR2 SVGAGI. The CDR3 runs 14 residues. Losses at the gene ends were 4 bases for V and 3 bases for J; bases not matched to a gene: 5. This CDR3 is CASSSPGTDYGYTF. CDR3 nucleotides: TGTGCCAGCAGTTCTCCCGGGACAGACTATGGCTACACCTTC.

This chain joins TRBV4-3 and TRBJ2-4; 8 bases line up with TRBD1. CDR3 length: 16 residues. V trimming: 0 bases; J trimming: 9 bases; junction bases outside the gene matches: 10. CDR1 and CDR2 from the germline V gene are LGHNA and YSLEER. As DNA, the CDR3 is TGCGCCAGCAGCCAAGAAACCCAGGGGGCGTTTGGCATTCAGTACTTC. Translating it yields CASSQETQGAFGIQYF.

This chain uses TRBV11-1 with TRBJ1-2, with TRBD1 as a possible D gene (6 bases). Trimming took off 5 bases at V and 1 base at J, with 14 bases between the two ends. The CDR3 runs 15 residues. The germline V gene has CDR1 SGHAT and CDR2 FQDESV (reference sequence). The CDR3 reads CASSASGHFNYGYTF. CDR3 in DNA: TGTGCCAGCAGCGCATCGGGACACTTTAACTATGGCTACACCTTC.

This chain links TRBV30 with TRBJ2-7; 7 nucleotides line up with TRBD1. Germline CDR1 GTSNPN, CDR2 SVGIG (reference sequence). CDR3 size: 13 residues. V lost 6 bases and J lost 3; bases outside the gene matches: 8. For the CDR3, the DNA is TGTGCCTGTATTCCTCGACAGGGCTACGAGCAGTACTTC. Its translation is CACIPRQGYEQYF.

The gene calls are TRBV5-1 and TRBJ1-1; 9 nucleotides match TRBD1. CDR1 and CDR2 from the germline V gene are SGHRS and YFSETQ. V lost 4 bases to trimming and J lost 7 bases; unmatched junction nucleotides: 8. The CDR3 runs to 14 residues. CDR3 loop: CASSRTGGFSEAFF. CDR3 coding DNA: TGCGCCAGCAGCAGAACAGGGGGCTTCAGTGAAGCTTTCTTT.

This sequence joins TRBV7-9 and TRBJ1-1; TRBD1 aligns across 7 bases. After removal of 2 bases from V and 3 bases from J, the junction contained 0 bases not matched to a gene. The length of the CDR3 is 13 residues. Germline CDR1 SEHNR, CDR2 FQNEAQ (reference sequence). The CDR3 coding sequence is TGTGCCAGCAGCTTAACAGGGGACACTGAAGCTTTCTTT. Protein: CASSLTGDTEAFF.

CDR3 DNA: TGTGCCAGCACAGGCCGACAGGATAATTCACCCCTCCACTTT. Its translation is CASTGRQDNSPLHF. J is TRBJ1-6 and V is TRBV6-6; weak D call: TRBD1 (6 bases). The V gene lost 7 bases and the J gene lost 5 bases, with 12 bases spanning the gap. CDR3 length: 14 amino acids. Germline V gene lookup returns CDR1 MNHNY and CDR2 SVGAGI (reference sequence).

The chain joins TRBV28 to TRBJ1-2; D gene ambiguous. This CDR3 contains 13 residues. Per germline, CDR1 MDHEN and CDR2 SYDVKM. With 3 bases removed from V and 4 bases from J, the gap between germline ends came to 9 bases. As DNA, the CDR3 is TGTGCCAGCAGTTTTACGGATCTCTATGGCTACACCTTC. This sequence encodes CASSFTDLYGYTF.

The rearrangement links TRBV5-1 to TRBJ2-3, with D possibly being TRBD2 (6 bases). CDR1 is SGHRS, CDR2 YFSETQ, per germline. Trimming left V 1 base short and J 6 bases short, with 12 bases between. The CDR3 has 14 residues. The CDR3 DNA reads as TGCGCCAGCAGCTTGAGGGACTCTCGGGATACGCAGTATTTT. Protein sequence: CASSLRDSRDTQYF.

The rearrangement uses TRBV28 and TRBJ1-1; 9 bases align to TRBD1. V dropped 4 bases and J dropped 10; count of bases not matched to a gene: 10. This CDR3 comprises 14 residues. Germline values: CDR1 MDHEN, CDR2 SYDVKM. The DNA for the CDR3 is TGTGCCAGCAGTTCCGGGACAGGGTGGCGTCTAGCTTTCTTT. This encodes CASSSGTGWRLAFF.

The rearrangement uses TRBV4-3 and TRBJ2-5; perhaps TRBD2 as D (6 bases). V was trimmed by 1 base and J by 2 bases, leaving 14 bases between them. Germline loops: CDR1 LGHNA, CDR2 YSLEER. The CDR3 consists of 16 residues. CDR3 amino acids: CASSQGAGLGQETQYF. CDR3 coding DNA: TGCGCCAGCAGCCAAGGGGCGGGGTTGGGGCAAGAGACCCAGTACTTC.

V gene TRBV6-5 combines with J gene TRBJ1-3; D unresolved. Trimming left V 0 bases short and J 4 bases short, with 10 bases between. CDR1 and CDR2 from the germline V gene are MNHEY and SVGAGI. The CDR3 extends over 15 amino acids. CDR3 in amino acids: CASSYSQVSGNTIYF. The DNA for the CDR3 is TGTGCCAGCAGTTACTCCCAGGTTTCAGGAAACACCATATATTTT.

J is TRBJ2-5 and V is TRBV27; perhaps TRBD2 as D (5 bases). Trimming removed 8 bases at V and 7 bases at J, with 14 bases between. Germline loops: CDR1 MNHEY, CDR2 SMNVEV (reference sequence). The CDR3 totals 12 residues. The CDR3 protein is CASAGLEGTQYF. DNA for the CDR3: TGTGCCAGCGCGGGCCTGGAAGGGACCCAGTACTTC.

This chain uses TRBV18 with TRBJ1-3; no clear D gene. In germline, CDR1 is KGHSH, CDR2 LQKENI. With 3 bases removed from V and 0 bases from J, the gap between germline ends came to 6 bases. The CDR3 totals 14 residues. CDR3 nucleotides: TGTGCCAGCTCACCGGATCTCTCTGGAAACACCATATATTTT. Protein sequence: CASSPDLSGNTIYF.